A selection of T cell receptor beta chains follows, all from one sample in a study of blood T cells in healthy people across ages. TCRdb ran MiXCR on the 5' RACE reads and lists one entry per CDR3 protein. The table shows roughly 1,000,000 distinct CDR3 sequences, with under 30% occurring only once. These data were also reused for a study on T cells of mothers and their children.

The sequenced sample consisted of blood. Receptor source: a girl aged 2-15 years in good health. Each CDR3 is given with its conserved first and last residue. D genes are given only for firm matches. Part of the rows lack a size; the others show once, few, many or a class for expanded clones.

CDR3: CASSLAGGPYEQYF; DNA: TGTGCCAGCAGTTTAGCGGGAGGGCCCTACGAGCAGTACTTC; size: many; D: TRBD2; V: TRBV7-2; J: TRBJ2-7
CDR3: CASSPQARLAGGVETQYF; DNA: TGTGCCAGCAGCCCACAAGCCAGACTAGCGGGGGGGGTAGAGACCCAGTACTTC; size: NA; D: TRBD2; V: TRBV7-2; J: TRBJ2-5
CDR3: CSAQSPGTGKNEQFF; DNA: TGCAGTGCCCAAAGTCCCGGGACAGGGAAGAATGAGCAGTTCTTC; size: NA; D: TRBD1; V: TRBV20-1; J: TRBJ2-1
CDR3: CASSLDGTGRSTDTQYF; DNA: TGTGCCAGCAGCTTAGACGGGACGGGTAGAAGCACAGATACGCAGTATTTT; size: NA; D: NA; V: TRBV7-3; J: TRBJ2-3
CDR3: CSDKTSYGYTF; DNA: TGCAGCGACAAGACATCCTATGGCTACACCTTC; size: few; D: NA; V: TRBV29-1; J: TRBJ1-2
CDR3: CASRQMNTEAFF; DNA: TGCGCCAGCAGACAGATGAACACTGAAGCTTTCTTT; size: many; D: NA; V: TRBV5-1; J: TRBJ1-1
CDR3: CASSAPADQETQYF; DNA: TGTGCCAGCAGTGCCCCCGCGGACCAAGAGACCCAGTACTTC; size: NA; D: NA; V: TRBV9; J: TRBJ2-5
CDR3: CASSPYRGGYEQYF; DNA: TGTGCCAGCAGCCCTTACAGGGGTGGCTACGAGCAGTACTTC; size: NA; D: TRBD1; V: TRBV7-2; J: TRBJ2-7
CDR3: CASSFTSPESPLHF; DNA: TGTGCCAGCAGTTTTACCTCCCCCGAATCACCCCTCCACTTT; size: NA; D: NA; V: TRBV12-3/TRBV12-4; J: TRBJ1-6
CDR3: CASSPYRGKETQYF; DNA: TGTGCCAGCAGTCCATACAGGGGGAAGGAGACCCAGTACTTC; size: NA; D: TRBD1; V: TRBV12-3/TRBV12-4; J: TRBJ2-5
CDR3: CASSLEGTSGRNEQFF; DNA: TGTGCCAGCAGCTTAGAGGGGACTAGCGGGAGAAATGAGCAGTTCTTC; size: once; D: TRBD2; V: TRBV7-3; J: TRBJ2-1
CDR3: CASSQDTSDSYEQYF; DNA: TGTGCCAGCAGCCAAGATACTAGCGACTCCTACGAGCAGTACTTC; size: few; D: TRBD2; V: TRBV4-2; J: TRBJ2-7
CDR3: CASSQEWGGATIQYF; DNA: TGCGCCAGCAGCCAAGAGTGGGGGGGGGCTACGATTCAGTACTTC; size: few; D: NA; V: TRBV4-3; J: TRBJ2-4
CDR3: CASSGFRGQDTQYF; DNA: TGTGCCAGCAGCGGATTCAGGGGTCAAGATACGCAGTATTTT; size: NA; D: NA; V: TRBV9; J: TRBJ2-3
CDR3: CASTIGTSGVYEQYF; DNA: TGTGCCAGCACCATAGGGACTAGCGGGGTCTACGAGCAGTACTTC; size: few; D: TRBD2; V: TRBV7-8; J: TRBJ2-7
CDR3: CASSPWTSGKDTQYF; DNA: TGTGCCAGCAGCCCCTGGACTAGCGGGAAGGATACGCAGTATTTT; size: NA; D: TRBD2; V: TRBV6-2/TRBV6-3; J: TRBJ2-3
CDR3: CSAEGQGAYEQYF; DNA: TGCAGCGCAGAGGGACAAGGGGCCTACGAGCAGTACTTC; size: NA; D: NA; V: TRBV29-1; J: TRBJ2-7